What follows describes a single T cell receptor beta chain. TCRdb passed the 5' RACE reads through MiXCR, listing each CDR3 protein once. The sample records some 69,000 distinct CDR3 sequences, about 17% being singletons. The data were taken from a study of T cells of healthy individuals. Germline V gene lookup returns CDR1 SGHRS and CDR2 YFSETQ. Trimming at V came to 4 bases and at J to 2 bases, leaving 6 bases not matched to a gene. This CDR3 is 16 amino acids long. This sequence originates from a human donor in good health. The chain uses TRBV5-1 and TRBJ2-2, with TRBD2 identical over 9 bases. The CDR3 region is CASSLERGANTGELFF. CDR3 bases: TGCGCCAGCAGCCTAGAGCGGGGGGCTAACACCGGGGAGCTGTTTTTT.